In its sample, the clone carrying this T cell receptor (beta chain) was seen many times. Antigen specificity is unknown. These data originate in a study of neurological immune-mediated disorders. Broader study findings: Association of the multiple sclerosis repertoire cluster with clinical or MRI features was not observed for any feature.

With 10-nucleotide random UMIs included, cDNA was synthesized by 5'RACE. From the 5' RACE reads, TCRdb called clonotypes with MiXCR, one entry per CDR3 protein. The sample comprises 75,000 to 80,000 distinct CDR3 sequences, 5% to 5.5% of which are singletons, and approximately 2.2% rests with the top ten. V dropped 5 bases and J dropped 12; count of bases not matched to a gene: 15. CDR3 size: 15 residues. Germline V gives CDR1 DFQATT, CDR2 SNEGSKA (reference sequence). The source of this sequence is a woman aged 25-40 years with multiple sclerosis. Sequencing used PBMCs. The chain combines TRBV20-1 with TRBJ2-1, with 11 bases lining up with TRBD2. CDR3 sequence (DNA): TGCAGTGCTGGTTTACCGGGACTAGCGGTCCTTGGGCAGTTCTTC. This gives the protein CSAGLPGLAVLGQFF.